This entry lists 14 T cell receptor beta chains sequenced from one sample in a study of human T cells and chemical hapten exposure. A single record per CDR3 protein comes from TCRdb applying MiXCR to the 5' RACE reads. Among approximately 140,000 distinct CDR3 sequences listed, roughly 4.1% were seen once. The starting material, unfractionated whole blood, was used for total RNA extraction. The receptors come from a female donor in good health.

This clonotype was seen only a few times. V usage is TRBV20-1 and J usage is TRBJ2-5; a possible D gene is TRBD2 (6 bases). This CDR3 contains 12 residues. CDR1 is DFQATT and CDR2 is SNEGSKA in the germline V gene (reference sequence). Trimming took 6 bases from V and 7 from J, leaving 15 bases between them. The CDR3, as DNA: TGCAGTGCCCTTAGCGGACTCGCGACCCAGTACTTC. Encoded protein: CSALSGLATQYF.

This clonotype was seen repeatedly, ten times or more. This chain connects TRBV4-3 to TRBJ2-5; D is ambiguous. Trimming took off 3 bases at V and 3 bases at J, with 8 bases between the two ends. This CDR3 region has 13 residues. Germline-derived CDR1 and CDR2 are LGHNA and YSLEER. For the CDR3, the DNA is TGCGCCAGCAGCCACCTAAAAAAAGAGACCCAGTACTTC. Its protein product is CASSHLKKETQYF.

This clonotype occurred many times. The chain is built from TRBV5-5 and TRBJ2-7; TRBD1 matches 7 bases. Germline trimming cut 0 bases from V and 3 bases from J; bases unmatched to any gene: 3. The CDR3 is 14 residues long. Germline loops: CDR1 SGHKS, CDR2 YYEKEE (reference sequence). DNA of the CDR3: TGTGCCAGCAGCTTGGGGGACAGTTTCTACGAGCAGTACTTC. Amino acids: CASSLGDSFYEQYF. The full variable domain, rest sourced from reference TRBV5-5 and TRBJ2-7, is DAGVTQSPTHLIKTRGQQVTLRCSPISGHKSVSWYQQVLGQGPQFIFQYYEKEERGRGNFPDRFSARQFPNYSSELNVNALLLGDSALYLCASSLGDSFYEQYFGPGTRLTVT.

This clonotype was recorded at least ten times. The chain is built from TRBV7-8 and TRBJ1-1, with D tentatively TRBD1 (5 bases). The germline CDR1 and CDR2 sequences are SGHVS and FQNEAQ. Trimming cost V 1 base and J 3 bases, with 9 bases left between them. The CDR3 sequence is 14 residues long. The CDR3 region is CASSLGGVDTEAFF. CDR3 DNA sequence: TGTGCCAGCAGCTTAGGGGGGGTCGACACTGAAGCTTTCTTT.

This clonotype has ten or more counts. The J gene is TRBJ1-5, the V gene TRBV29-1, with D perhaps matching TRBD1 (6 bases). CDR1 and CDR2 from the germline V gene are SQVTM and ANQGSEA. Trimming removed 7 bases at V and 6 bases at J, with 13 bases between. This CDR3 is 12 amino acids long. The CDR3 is CSAGQKGQPQHF. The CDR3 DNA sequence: TGCAGCGCCGGACAGAAGGGTCAGCCCCAGCATTTT.

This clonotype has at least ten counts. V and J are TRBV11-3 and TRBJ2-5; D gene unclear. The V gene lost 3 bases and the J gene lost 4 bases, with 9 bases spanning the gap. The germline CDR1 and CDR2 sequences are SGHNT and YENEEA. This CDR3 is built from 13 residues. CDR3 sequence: CASSLTSRETQYF. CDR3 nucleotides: TGTGCCAGCAGCTTGACCAGCCGAGAGACCCAGTACTTC.

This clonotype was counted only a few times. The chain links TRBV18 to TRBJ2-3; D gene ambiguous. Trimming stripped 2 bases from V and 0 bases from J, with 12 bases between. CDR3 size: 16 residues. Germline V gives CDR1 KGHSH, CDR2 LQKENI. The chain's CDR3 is CASSPTQSSSTDTQYF. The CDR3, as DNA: TGTGCCAGCTCACCAACACAGTCCTCTAGCACAGATACGCAGTATTTT.

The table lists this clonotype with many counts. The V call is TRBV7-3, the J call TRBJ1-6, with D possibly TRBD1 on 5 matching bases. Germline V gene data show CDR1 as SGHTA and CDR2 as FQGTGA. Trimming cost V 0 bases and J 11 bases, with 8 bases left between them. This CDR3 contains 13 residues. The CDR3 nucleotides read TGTGCCAGCAGCTTAACCGAGGGGACACCCCTCCACTTT. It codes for CASSLTEGTPLHF.

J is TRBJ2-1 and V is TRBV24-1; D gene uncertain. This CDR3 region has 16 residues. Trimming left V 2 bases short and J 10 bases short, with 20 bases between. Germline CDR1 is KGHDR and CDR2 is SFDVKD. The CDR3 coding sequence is TGTGCCACCAGTGATTATGCAAAGGGCGCCTTCGCGGAGCAGTTCTTC. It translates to CATSDYAKGAFAEQFF.

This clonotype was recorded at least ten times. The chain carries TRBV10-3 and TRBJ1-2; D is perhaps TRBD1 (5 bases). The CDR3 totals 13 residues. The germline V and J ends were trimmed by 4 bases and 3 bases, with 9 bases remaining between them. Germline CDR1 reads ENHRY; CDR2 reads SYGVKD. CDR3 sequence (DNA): TGTGCCATCAGTGGCAGGGTTCACTATGGCTACACCTTC. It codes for CAISGRVHYGYTF.

The CDR3 sequence: CASSSGARGNAPLHF. The CDR3 bases are TGTGCCAGCAGTTCAGGGGCTAGGGGGAATGCACCCCTCCACTTT. J is TRBJ1-6 and V is TRBV28; D is possibly TRBD1 (6 bases). The germline V gene has CDR1 MDHEN and CDR2 SYDVKM. The V and J ends lost 4 bases and 11 bases respectively, with 18 bases between them. CDR3 length: 15 amino acids.

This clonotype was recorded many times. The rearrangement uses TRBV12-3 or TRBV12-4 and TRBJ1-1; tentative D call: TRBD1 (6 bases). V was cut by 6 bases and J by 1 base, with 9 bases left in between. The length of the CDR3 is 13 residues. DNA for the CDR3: TGTGCCAGCAGGGGACAACCGAACACTGAAGCTTTCTTT. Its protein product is CASRGQPNTEAFF.

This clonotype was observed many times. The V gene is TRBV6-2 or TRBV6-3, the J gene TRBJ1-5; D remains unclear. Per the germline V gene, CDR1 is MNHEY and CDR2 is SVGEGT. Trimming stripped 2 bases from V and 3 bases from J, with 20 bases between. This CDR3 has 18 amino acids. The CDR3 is CASSYNRLSGIVNQPQHF. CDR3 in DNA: TGTGCCAGCAGTTACAACCGCCTTAGTGGGATTGTCAATCAGCCCCAGCATTTT.

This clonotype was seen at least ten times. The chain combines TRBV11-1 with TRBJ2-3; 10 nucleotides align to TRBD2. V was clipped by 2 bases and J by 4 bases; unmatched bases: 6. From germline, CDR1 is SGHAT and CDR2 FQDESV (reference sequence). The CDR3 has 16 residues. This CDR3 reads CASSLTLAGVSDTQYF. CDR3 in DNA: TGTGCCAGCAGCTTAACGCTAGCGGGGGTTTCAGATACGCAGTATTTT.